This is a list of T cell receptor beta chains from one sample in a study of monozygotic twins with inflammatory bowel disease. TCRdb re-analyzed the 5' RACE reads; it lists each CDR3 protein once, without DNA. The listing records about 200,000 distinct CDR3 sequences. The source material was blood. Receptors originate from a human donor with ulcerative colitis or Crohn's disease, or a healthy co-twin of an affected twin (not recorded which). Each CDR3 is given with its conserved first and last residue.

v_gene	j_gene	CDR3aa
TRBV5-1	TRBJ2-1	CASSGSSYNEQFF
TRBV2	TRBJ2-2	CASSESGGPGGLWTGELFF
TRBV19	TRBJ2-2	CASSIGGRTGELFF
TRBV18	TRBJ2-1	CASSPLLGQGADEQFF
TRBV5-5	TRBJ2-3	CASSRPGVSTDTQYF
TRBV6-1	TRBJ2-1	CASSPTSGGAYEQFF
TRBV5-1	TRBJ1-3	CASSLYLLGDLSGNTIYF
TRBV7-2	TRBJ2-5	CASSSGRVQYF
TRBV30	TRBJ1-5	CAWNEAHNNQPQHF
TRBV7-6	TRBJ2-7	CASSPQEGGVYEQYF
TRBV10-3	TRBJ2-7	CAISERAQGGYEQYF
TRBV20-1	TRBJ2-1	CSASDLYNEQFF
TRBV12-3/TRBV12-4	TRBJ1-4	CASSASQGYEKLFF
TRBV12-3/TRBV12-4	TRBJ2-2	CASRPAGGTGELFF
TRBV27	TRBJ2-1	CASSWYGDHDRDKSSYNEQFF
TRBV29-1	TRBJ1-2	CSARNTYYGYTF
TRBV5-4	TRBJ2-1	CASSIHSGARGNEQFF
TRBV7-2	TRBJ2-2	CASTPGRPNTGELFF
TRBV4-2	TRBJ1-2	CAGSQEEESFYGYTF
TRBV5-1	TRBJ2-5	CASSLSTGRGETQYF
TRBV3-1	TRBJ1-1	CASSQGQGVTEAFF
TRBV7-8	TRBJ2-7	CASSLAGTGNYEQYF
TRBV6-1	TRBJ2-1	CASSLIQGALLDEQFF
TRBV6-2/TRBV6-3	TRBJ2-1	CASRPLPPGGDEQFF